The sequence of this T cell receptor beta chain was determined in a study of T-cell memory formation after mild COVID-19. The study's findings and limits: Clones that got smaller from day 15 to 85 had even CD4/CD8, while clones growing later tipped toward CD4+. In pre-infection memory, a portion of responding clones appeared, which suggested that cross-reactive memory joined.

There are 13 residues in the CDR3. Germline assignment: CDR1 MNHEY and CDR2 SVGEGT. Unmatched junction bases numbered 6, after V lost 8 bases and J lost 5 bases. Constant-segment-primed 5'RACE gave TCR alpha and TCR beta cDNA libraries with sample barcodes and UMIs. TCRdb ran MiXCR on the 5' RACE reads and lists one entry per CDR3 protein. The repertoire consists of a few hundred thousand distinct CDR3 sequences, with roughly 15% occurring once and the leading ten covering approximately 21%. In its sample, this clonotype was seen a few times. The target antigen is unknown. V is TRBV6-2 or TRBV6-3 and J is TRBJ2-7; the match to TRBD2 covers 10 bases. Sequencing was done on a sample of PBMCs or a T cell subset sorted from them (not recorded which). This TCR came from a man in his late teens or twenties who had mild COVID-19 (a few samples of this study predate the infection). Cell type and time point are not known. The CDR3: CASGSSGGDEQYF. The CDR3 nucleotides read TGTGCCAGCGGTTCTAGCGGGGGAGACGAGCAGTACTTC.